Listed here is a single T cell receptor (beta chain). This record comes from a study of blood T cell repertoires in COVID-19. Some clones are missing from TCRdb's copy, which holds only in-frame ones; the method was immunoSEQ multiplex PCR. Of 250,000 or so clones detected, over 75% appear once; the ten largest clones hold approximately 3.5%. The source is a woman in her 30s who had been exposed to COVID-19. Sequencing was done on a sample of PBMCs or T cells enriched from blood (not recorded which).

CDR3 sequence (DNA): TGTGCCAGCGCTACGCTAGGAAACACCATATATTTT. Translation: CASATLGNTIYF. The chain has TRBV28 and TRBJ1-3; D not resolved. The CDR3 covers 12 residues. V dropped 8 bases and J dropped 4 bases, with 9 bases sitting between them. The germline V gene has CDR1 MDHEN and CDR2 SYDVKM.